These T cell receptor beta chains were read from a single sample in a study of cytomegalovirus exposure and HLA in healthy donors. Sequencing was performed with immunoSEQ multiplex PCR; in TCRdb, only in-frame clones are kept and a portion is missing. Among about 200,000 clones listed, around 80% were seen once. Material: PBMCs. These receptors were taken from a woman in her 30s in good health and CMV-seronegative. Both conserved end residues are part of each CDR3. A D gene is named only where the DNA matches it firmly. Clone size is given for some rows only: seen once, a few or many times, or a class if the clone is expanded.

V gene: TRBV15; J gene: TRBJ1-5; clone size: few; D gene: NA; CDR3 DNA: TGTGCCACCAGCAGAGGGACTAGGGAGCCCCAGCATTTT; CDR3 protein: CATSRGTREPQHF
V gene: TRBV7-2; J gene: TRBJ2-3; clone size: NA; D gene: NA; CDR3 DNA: TGTGCCAGCAGCTCCTTCGGCACAGATACGCAGTATTTT; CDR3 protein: CASSSFGTDTQYF
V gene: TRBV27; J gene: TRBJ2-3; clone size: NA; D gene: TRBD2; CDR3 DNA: TGTGCCAGCAGTTTAGAGACTAGCGGGGGAGTGACCACAGATACGCAGTATTTT; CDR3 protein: CASSLETSGGVTTDTQYF
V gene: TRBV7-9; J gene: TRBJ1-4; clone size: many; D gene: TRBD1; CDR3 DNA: TGTGCCAGCAGGGGAGCCGGGACAGGGCTACGTGAAAAACTGTTTTTT; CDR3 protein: CASRGAGTGLREKLFF
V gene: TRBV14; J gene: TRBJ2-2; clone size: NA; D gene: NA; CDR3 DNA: TGTGCCAGCAGCTCCGACAGGCTTAGCACCGGGGAGCTGTTTTTT; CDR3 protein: CASSSDRLSTGELFF
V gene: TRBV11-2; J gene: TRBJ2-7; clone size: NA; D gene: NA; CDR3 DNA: TGTGCCAGCACCCCCCCGAGCTCCTACGAGCAGTACTTC; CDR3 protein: CASTPPSSYEQYF
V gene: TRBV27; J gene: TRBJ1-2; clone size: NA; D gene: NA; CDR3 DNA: TGTGCCAGCAGTGCGTTGGGGGACTTCAGGAACTATGGCTACACCTTC; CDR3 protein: CASSALGDFRNYGYTF
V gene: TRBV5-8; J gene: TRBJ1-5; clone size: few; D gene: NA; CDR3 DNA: TGTGCCAGCAGCTTTTCCGGGAATCAGCCCCAGCATTTT; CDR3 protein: CASSFSGNQPQHF
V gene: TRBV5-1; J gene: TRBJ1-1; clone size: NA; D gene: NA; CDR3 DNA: TGCGCCAGCAGCTTGGCCCCGCAGGCGACCTCGTTGAACACTGAAGCTTTCTTT; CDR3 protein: CASSLAPQATSLNTEAFF
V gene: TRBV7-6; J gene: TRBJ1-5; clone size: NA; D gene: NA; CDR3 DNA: TGTGCCAGCAGCCCATTATTAGCGGCGGGTAGGAATCAGCCCCAGCATTTT; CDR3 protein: CASSPLLAAGRNQPQHF
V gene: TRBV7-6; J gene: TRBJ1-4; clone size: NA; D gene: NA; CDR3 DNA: TGTGCCAGCAGGAAGGAACCGGGATTGACTAATGAAAAACTGTTTTTT; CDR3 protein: CASRKEPGLTNEKLFF
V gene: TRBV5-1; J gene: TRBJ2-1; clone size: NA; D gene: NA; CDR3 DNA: TGCGCCAGCAGCTTGGAGACAATCGGCTCTGGGCAGTTCTTC; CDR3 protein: CASSLETIGSGQFF
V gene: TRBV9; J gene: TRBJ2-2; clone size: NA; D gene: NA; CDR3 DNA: TGTGCCAGCAGCGTAGAATGGGCCGAGGAGCTGTTTTTT; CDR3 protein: CASSVEWAEELFF
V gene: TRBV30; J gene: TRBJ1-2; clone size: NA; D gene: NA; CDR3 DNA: TGTGCCTGGAGTCCGGGGGGAACTACGACGGGTGGCTACACCTTC; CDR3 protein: CAWSPGGTTTGGYTF
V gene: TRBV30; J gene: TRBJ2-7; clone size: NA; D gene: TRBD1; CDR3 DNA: TGTGCCTGGATTCGACAGGGGGTACCCCACGAGCAGTACTTC; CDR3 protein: CAWIRQGVPHEQYF
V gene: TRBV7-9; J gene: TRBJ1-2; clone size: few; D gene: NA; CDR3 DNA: TGTGCCAGCAGTTTCGGACAGATCTATGGCTACACCTTC; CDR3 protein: CASSFGQIYGYTF
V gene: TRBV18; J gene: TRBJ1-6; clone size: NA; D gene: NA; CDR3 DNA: TGTGCCAGCTCACCACACAAATGGGCAGGGGTAAATTCACCCCTCCACTTT; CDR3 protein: CASSPHKWAGVNSPLHF
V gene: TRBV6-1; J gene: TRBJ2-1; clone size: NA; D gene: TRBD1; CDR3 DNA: TGTGCCAGCAGTGGCGACAGGGTCGATGAGCAGTTCTTC; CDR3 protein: CASSGDRVDEQFF
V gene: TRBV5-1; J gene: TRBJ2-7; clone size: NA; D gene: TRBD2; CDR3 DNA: TGCGCCAGCAGCTCTGGGGGGGTCTCCTACGAGCAGTACTTC; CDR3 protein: CASSSGGVSYEQYF
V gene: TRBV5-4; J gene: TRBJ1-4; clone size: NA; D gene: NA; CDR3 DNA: TGTGCCAGCAGTCCCGATCTATATAATGAAAAACTGTTTTTT; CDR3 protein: CASSPDLYNEKLFF
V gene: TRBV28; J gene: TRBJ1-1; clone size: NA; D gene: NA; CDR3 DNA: TGTGCCAGCAGTTTGGGTAGGGGGATCGCTGAAGCTTTCTTT; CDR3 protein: CASSLGRGIAEAFF
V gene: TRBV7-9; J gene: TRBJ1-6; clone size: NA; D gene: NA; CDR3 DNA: TGTGCCAGCAGCTTAGAAGGGAGTAATTCACCCCTCCACTTT; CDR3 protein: CASSLEGSNSPLHF
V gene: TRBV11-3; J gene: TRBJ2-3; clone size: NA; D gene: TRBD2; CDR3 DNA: TGTGCCAGCAGCTCTCGGACTAGCGGGGGCACAGATACGCAGTATTTT; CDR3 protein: CASSSRTSGGTDTQYF
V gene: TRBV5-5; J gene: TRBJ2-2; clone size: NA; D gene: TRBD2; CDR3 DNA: TGTGCCAGCAGCTTGCGTATTAGCGGGGGGAACTCCGCCGGGGAGCTGTTTTTT; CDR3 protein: CASSLRISGGNSAGELFF
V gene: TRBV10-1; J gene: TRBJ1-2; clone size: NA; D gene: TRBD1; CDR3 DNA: TGCGCCAGCAGGACAGGGGGCTATGGCTACACCTTC; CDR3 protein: CASRTGGYGYTF
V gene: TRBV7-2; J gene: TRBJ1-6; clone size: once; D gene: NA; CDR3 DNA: TGTGCCAGCAGCCCGGCACAGAAAAATTCACCCCTCCACTTT; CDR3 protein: CASSPAQKNSPLHF
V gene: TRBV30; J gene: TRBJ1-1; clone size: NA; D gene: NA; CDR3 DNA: TGTGCCTGGAGTGGTCGCGGGCCGCTGAACACTGAAGCTTTCTTT; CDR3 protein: CAWSGRGPLNTEAFF
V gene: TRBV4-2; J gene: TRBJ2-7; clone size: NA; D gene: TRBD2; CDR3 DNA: TGTGCCAGCAGCCAGGGGTCAGCGGGAACCTACGAGCAGTACTTC; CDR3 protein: CASSQGSAGTYEQYF
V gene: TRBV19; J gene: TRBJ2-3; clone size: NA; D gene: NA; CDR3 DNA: TGTGCCAGTAGTATGATGGCTAGCACAGATACGCAGTATTTT; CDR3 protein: CASSMMASTDTQYF
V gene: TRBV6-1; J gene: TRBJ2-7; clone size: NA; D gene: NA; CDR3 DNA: TGTGCCAGCAGTGACTATGGCAGGCCACCCGGGGCCTACGAGCAGTACTTC; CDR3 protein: CASSDYGRPPGAYEQYF
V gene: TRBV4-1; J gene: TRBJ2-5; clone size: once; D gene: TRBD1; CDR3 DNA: TGCGCCAGGAGGGGACAGACGGGCCAAGAGACCCAGTACTTC; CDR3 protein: CARRGQTGQETQYF
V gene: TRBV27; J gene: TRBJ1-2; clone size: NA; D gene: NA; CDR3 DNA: TGTGCCAGCAGTTCAGGACAGTACTATGGCTACACCTTC; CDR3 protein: CASSSGQYYGYTF
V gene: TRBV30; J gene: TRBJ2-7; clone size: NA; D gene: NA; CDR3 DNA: TGTGCCTGGAGTGTGGCGGGTAGCTACGAGCAGTACTTC; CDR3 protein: CAWSVAGSYEQYF
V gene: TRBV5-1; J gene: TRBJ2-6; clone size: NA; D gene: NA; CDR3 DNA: TGCGCCAGCAGCGCCACATCAGCTGGGGCCAACGTCCTGACTTTC; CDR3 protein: CASSATSAGANVLTF
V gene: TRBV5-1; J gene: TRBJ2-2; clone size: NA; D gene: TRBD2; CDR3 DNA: TGCGCCAGCAGCCTCCCCCCAGCGGGGGACGTAAACACCGGGGAGCTGTTTTTT; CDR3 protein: CASSLPPAGDVNTGELFF
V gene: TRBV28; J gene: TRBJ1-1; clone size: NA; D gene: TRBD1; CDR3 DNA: TGTGCCAGCCGGGACAGGGGGCGAAGTGGTAACACTGAAGCTTTCTTT; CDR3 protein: CASRDRGRSGNTEAFF
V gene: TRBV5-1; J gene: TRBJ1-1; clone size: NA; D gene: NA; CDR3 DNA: TGCGCCAGCAGCTTGAGAGTTACAGGGACCACTGAAGCTTTCTTT; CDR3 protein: CASSLRVTGTTEAFF
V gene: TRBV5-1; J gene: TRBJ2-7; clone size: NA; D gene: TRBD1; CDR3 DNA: TGCGCCAGCAGCACCGGACAGGGTAGAAGCTCCTACGAGCAGTACTTC; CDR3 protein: CASSTGQGRSSYEQYF
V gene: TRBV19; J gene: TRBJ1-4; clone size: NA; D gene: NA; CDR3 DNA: TGTGCCAGTACGTATCGGAGAACAACTAATGAAAAACTGTTTTTT; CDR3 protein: CASTYRRTTNEKLFF
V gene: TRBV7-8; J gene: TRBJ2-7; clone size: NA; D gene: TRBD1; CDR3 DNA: TGTGCCAGCACCGCGAGACAGGGGGCCTACGAGCAGTACTTC; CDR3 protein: CASTARQGAYEQYF
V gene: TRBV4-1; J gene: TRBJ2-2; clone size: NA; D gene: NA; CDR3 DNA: TGCGCCAGCAGCCAAGTGTGGGGAGGAACCGGGGAGCTGTTTTTT; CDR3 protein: CASSQVWGGTGELFF
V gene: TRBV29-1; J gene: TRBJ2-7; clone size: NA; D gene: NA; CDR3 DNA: TGCAGCGTTCGAGAAACAGGGAACCCCTACGAGCAGTACTTC; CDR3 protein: CSVRETGNPYEQYF
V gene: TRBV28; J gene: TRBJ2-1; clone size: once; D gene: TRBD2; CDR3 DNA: TGTGCCAGCAGTGCCGGGGGGGCGATGGGCAATGAGCAGTTCTTC; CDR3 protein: CASSAGGAMGNEQFF